The TCR beta chain described here comes from a study of somatic mutations in cytotoxic T cells in rheumatoid arthritis. This clone was recorded only once. Its antigen remains unknown. Looked up from germline, CDR1 is MDHEN and CDR2 is SYDVKM. The CDR3 consists of 16 residues. With 1 base clipped from V and 5 bases from J, the junction kept 9 bases outside the gene matches. Repertoires were generated with immunoSEQ multiplex PCR, while TCRdb's copy carries only in-frame clones and drops some. This repertoire shows around 11,000 clones, about 89% found once; its top ten account for about 14%. Overall study results and limits: Among fewer than 75 patients, roughly eight showed a largest CD8+ clone that surpassed 20% of CD8+ cells.

This receptor was identified in a woman in her late teens or twenties with rheumatoid arthritis. Specimen: CD8+ T cells sorted from blood. The rearrangement joins TRBV28 to TRBJ2-7; 9 nucleotides match TRBD2. CDR3 in amino acids: CASSLYAREGMNEQYF. DNA for the CDR3: TGTGCCAGCAGTTTATACGCGCGGGAGGGCATGAACGAGCAGTACTTC.